Below, 25 T cell receptor beta chains from the same sample are listed, as sequenced in a study of T-cell memory formation after mild COVID-19. A single record per CDR3 protein comes from TCRdb applying MiXCR to the 5' RACE reads. The repertoire consists of more than 80,000 distinct CDR3 sequences, with about a sixth occurring once and the leading ten covering 28%. The sequenced sample consisted of PBMCs or a T cell subset sorted from them (not recorded which). All receptors come from an adult woman who had mild COVID-19 (a few samples of this study predate the infection). Cell type and time point are not known.

A few counts support this clonotype. J is TRBJ2-3 and V is TRBV7-2; D may match TRBD1 or TRBD2 (6 bases each). V gave up 1 base and J gave up 5 bases, with 16 bases separating them. The CDR3 is 16 amino acids. The germline CDR1 and CDR2 sequences are SGHTA and FQGNSA. The CDR3 here is CASSLEGWGAGDTQYF. The CDR3 nucleotides are TGTGCCAGCAGCTTAGAAGGCTGGGGGGCGGGAGATACGCAGTATTTT.

This clonotype was detected a few times. The rearrangement joins TRBV7-9 to TRBJ2-7, with a tentative D call TRBD1 (7 bases). CDR1 is SEHNR and CDR2 is FQNEAQ in the germline V gene (reference sequence). The V gene lost 5 bases and the J gene lost 6 bases, with 11 bases spanning the gap. There are 12 residues in the CDR3. Written as DNA, the CDR3 is TGTGCCAGCAGCGGAGGGGGCTCCGAGCAGTACTTC. It is translated as CASSGGGSEQYF.

Worth noting for this clonotype: One end of the junction is discordant with germline, which a read error may explain. The chain links TRBV7-7 to TRBJ2-5; either TRBD1 or TRBD2 may fit D (5 bases each). This CDR3 contains 14 residues. Germline values: CDR1 SSHAT, CDR2 FNYEAQ (reference sequence). The CDR3 region is CASSLDAGGETQYF. As DNA, the CDR3 is TGTGCTAGCAGCTTGGACGCTGGGGGAGAGACCCAGTACTTC.

This clonotype was observed a handful of times. The chain combines TRBV7-6 with TRBJ2-5; D not certain. CDR3 length: 16 amino acids. The germline V gene has CDR1 SGHVS and CDR2 FNYEAQ. Deletions cut 0 bases from V and 2 bases from J, with 13 bases between. DNA for the CDR3: TGTGCCAGCAGCTTAGCGCTCGTTTCAGGTCAAGAGACCCAGTACTTC. It yields the protein CASSLALVSGQETQYF. The full variable domain, rest sourced from reference TRBV7-6 and TRBJ2-5, is GAGVSQSPRYKVTKRGQDVALRCDPISGHVSLYWYRQALGQGPEFLTYFNYEAQQDKSGLPNDRFSAERPEGSISTLTIQRTEQRDSAMYRCASSLALVSGQETQYFGPGTRLLVL.

This rearrangement joins TRBV2 to TRBJ2-3, with D possibly being TRBD1 (5 bases). The CDR3 covers 14 residues. Germline CDR1 reads SNHLY; CDR2 reads FYNNEI. The V and J ends lost 2 bases and 6 bases respectively, with 12 bases between them. This chain's CDR3 is CASSEPTAYDTQYF. The CDR3 DNA reads as TGTGCCAGCAGTGAACCGACAGCTTATGATACGCAGTATTTT. Complete variable domain (other parts from reference TRBV2 and TRBJ2-3): EPEVTQTPSHQVTQMGQEVILRCVPISNHLYFYWYRQILGQKVEFLVSFYNNEISEKSEIFDDQFSVERPDGSNFTLKIRSTKLEDSAMYFCASSEPTAYDTQYFGPGTRLTVL.

This clonotype was seen only a few times. This chain uses TRBV11-2 with TRBJ2-7; 12 positions agree with TRBD2. V lost 5 bases, J lost 2 bases, and 4 bases stayed unmatched. The CDR3 totals 15 residues. The germline gives CDR1 SGHAT, CDR2 FQNNGV. CDR3 sequence: CASSPASGGAYEQYF. Written as DNA, the CDR3 is TGTGCCAGCAGCCCAGCTAGCGGGGGGGCCTACGAGCAGTACTTC.

This clonotype was observed a few times. The V gene is TRBV13, the J gene TRBJ2-7, with 7 bases fitting TRBD2. The V gene end was trimmed by 3 bases and the J gene end by 2 bases; junction bases not matched to a gene: 13. Germline V lookup: CDR1 PRHDT, CDR2 FYEKMQ (reference sequence). The CDR3 totals 17 residues. For the CDR3, the DNA is TGTGCCAGCAGCTTCGGGCGGGGGAGGGGCGCCCCCTACGAGCAGTACTTC. Residues: CASSFGRGRGAPYEQYF.

The chain couples TRBV6-5 to TRBJ2-3; 13 nucleotides align to TRBD2. CDR1 and CDR2 (germline): MNHEY, SVGAGI. This CDR3 region has 18 residues. V trimming: 8 bases; J trimming: 0 bases; junction bases outside the gene matches: 11. The CDR3 DNA is TGTGCCAGCGCCGCGGCGGGACTAGCGGGGATCAGCACAGATACGCAGTATTTT. Encoded protein: CASAAAGLAGISTDTQYF.

This clonotype was counted between two and nine times. The chain uses TRBV4-1 and TRBJ1-1; maybe TRBD1 (5 bases). The CDR3 sequence is 18 residues long. From germline, CDR1 is MGHRA and CDR2 YSYEKL. Trimming stripped 0 bases from V and 0 bases from J, with 17 bases between. The CDR3: CASSQEGGTGRVNTEAFF. DNA for the CDR3: TGCGCCAGCAGCCAAGAAGGCGGCACAGGAAGGGTGAACACTGAAGCTTTCTTT.

In its sample, this clonotype was seen a few times. The limits of the CDR3 on the DNA are not certain, so only TCRdb's listed CDR3 is given. This chain uses TRBV20-1 with TRBJ2-2; the table's TRBD1 call for D was not verified on the DNA. The CDR3 is 16 amino acids in total, end residues counted. Germline assignment: CDR1 DFQATT and CDR2 SNEGSKA (reference sequence). CDR3 residues: CSAREAGGRLGELFFF.

This clonotype occurred a few times. The V call is TRBV29-1, the J call TRBJ2-1, with D unresolved. The CDR3 length is 12 residues. Germline V gene lookup returns CDR1 SQVTM and CDR2 ANQGSEA. V lost 4 bases and J 4 bases, leaving 8 bases between the germline ends. The chain's CDR3 is CSVGDHYNEQFF. CDR3 coding DNA: TGCAGCGTTGGTGACCATTACAATGAGCAGTTCTTC.

J is TRBJ1-4 and V is TRBV7-9, with unresolved D. This CDR3 spans 13 amino acids. The germline V gene encodes CDR1 SEHNR and CDR2 FQNEAQ (reference sequence). The V gene lost 9 bases and the J gene lost 5 bases, with 13 bases spanning the gap. This CDR3 is CASNRDENEKLFF. The CDR3 DNA reads TGTGCCAGTAACAGAGACGAAAATGAAAAACTGTTTTTT.

This rearrangement joins TRBV6-5 to TRBJ2-1; D gene ambiguous. Germline CDR1 MNHEY, CDR2 SVGAGI. Trimming stripped 2 bases from V and 0 bases from J, with 11 bases between. The CDR3 contains 16 residues. The CDR3 nucleotides read TGTGCCAGCAGTTACACGGAGCGTGGCTCCTACAATGAGCAGTTCTTC. This gives the protein CASSYTERGSYNEQFF.

The chain recombines TRBV6-5 with TRBJ2-1; a possible D gene is TRBD2 (6 bases). Looked up from germline, CDR1 is MNHEY and CDR2 is SVGAGI. Trimming took 10 bases from V and 3 from J, leaving 13 bases between them. This CDR3 contains 13 residues. For the CDR3, the DNA is TGTGCCACCTGTGCGGGGTACTACAATGAGCAGTTCTTC. Amino acids: CATCAGYYNEQFF.

This clonotype has only a few counts. The chain has TRBV7-3 and TRBJ2-5; no firm D call. With 5 bases removed from V and 0 bases from J, the gap between germline ends came to 10 bases. The V gene's germline CDR1 is SGHTA and CDR2 FQGTGA. This CDR3 is 14 amino acids long. CDR3 bases: TGTGCCAGCAGCCCCGGACCATACCAAGAGACCCAGTACTTC. The encoded protein is CASSPGPYQETQYF.

The sample holds a few counts of this clonotype. This chain links TRBV19 with TRBJ2-3; 7 bases match TRBD1. Trimming at V came to 4 bases and at J to 4 bases, leaving 2 bases not matched to a gene. The CDR3 loop spans 13 amino acids. CDR1 is LNHDA, CDR2 SQIVND, per germline (reference sequence). The chain's CDR3 is CASSTGQSDTQYF. Here the CDR3 DNA reads TGTGCCAGTAGTACGGGACAGTCAGATACGCAGTATTTT.

The CDR3 region is CASSLEGKQFF. CDR3 nucleotide sequence: TGTGCCAGCAGCTTGGAGGGAAAGCAGTTCTTC. V gene TRBV5-6 combines with J gene TRBJ2-1; the D is unclear. The germline gives CDR1 SGHDT, CDR2 YYEEEE. V shed 0 bases and J shed 11 bases, with 6 bases lying between them. The CDR3 contains 11 residues.

The chain joins TRBV7-3 to TRBJ1-1, with D possibly TRBD1 on 5 matching bases. The CDR3 has 14 residues. V lost 5 bases, J lost 5 bases, and 15 bases lay in between. Germline V gene lookup returns CDR1 SGHTA and CDR2 FQGTGA. The CDR3 loop is CASSAGQGFTEAFF. The CDR3 DNA reads as TGTGCCAGCAGCGCTGGGCAGGGCTTTACTGAAGCTTTCTTT.

This sequence joins TRBV7-9 and TRBJ1-1; the D is unclear. The CDR3 totals 14 residues. The V end was cut by 6 bases, the J end by 6 bases, with 17 bases between. Germline V gene sequence: CDR1 SEHNR, CDR2 FQNEAQ (reference sequence). The CDR3 sequence: CASREATGYSEAFF. CDR3 coding DNA: TGTGCCAGCAGAGAAGCCACTGGTTATTCTGAAGCTTTCTTT.

Notes on this clonotype: The conserved closing phenylalanine or tryptophan is absent in this CDR3, likely reflecting a read error. The CDR3 sequence is CATESRRELFV. In DNA form, the CDR3 reads TGTGCCACTGAATCTAGGAGGGAGCTGTTTGTT. This chain connects TRBV10-3 to TRBJ2-2; D unresolved. Germline V gene data show CDR1 as ENHRY and CDR2 as SYGVKD. Trimming shortened V by 10 bases and J by 9 bases, and 12 bases separated the two germline ends. There are 11 residues in the CDR3.

There are many counts of this clonotype. V gene TRBV4-3 combines with J gene TRBJ2-1, with 7 bases identical to TRBD1. The CDR3 is 15 amino acids. CDR1 and CDR2 from the germline V gene are LGHNA and YSLEER. Trimming at V came to 3 bases and at J to 0 bases, leaving 2 bases not matched to a gene. As DNA, the CDR3 is TGCGCCAGCAGCCAGGGACAGTTCTCCTACAATGAGCAGTTCTTC. Translation: CASSQGQFSYNEQFF.

This clonotype was observed a few times. The gene calls are TRBV29-1 and TRBJ2-2; 9 positions match TRBD2. Trimming at V came to 7 bases and at J to 1 base, leaving 7 bases not matched to a gene. The CDR3 runs to 15 residues. Germline CDR1 is SQVTM and CDR2 is ANQGSEA. The CDR3 region is CSAVAGVGNTGELFF. The CDR3 DNA sequence: TGCAGCGCCGTAGCGGGAGTGGGGAACACCGGGGAGCTGTTTTTT.

The chain is built from TRBV11-2 and TRBJ1-5; a weak D match, TRBD1 (5 bases). With 5 bases removed from V and 4 bases from J, the gap between germline ends came to 12 bases. Germline V gives CDR1 SGHAT, CDR2 FQNNGV. The CDR3 is 14 amino acids. CDR3: CASSPGGENQPQHF. Written as DNA, the CDR3 is TGTGCCAGCAGCCCCGGGGGGGAAAATCAGCCCCAGCATTTT. Together with reference TRBV11-2 and TRBJ1-5, the CDR3 gives the full variable domain: EAGVAQSPRYKIIEKRQSVAFWCNPISGHATLYWYQQILGQGPKLLIQFQNNGVVDDSQLPKDRFSAERLKGVDSTLKIQPAKLEDSAVYLCASSPGGENQPQHFGDGTRLSIL.

The genes are TRBV14 and TRBJ2-3, with D uncertain. The CDR3 totals 12 residues. Deletions cut 1 base from V and 3 bases from J, with 2 bases between. Per germline, CDR1 SGHDN and CDR2 FVKESK. The CDR3, as DNA: TGTGCCAGCAGCCAAGTGACAGATACGCAGTATTTT. It yields the protein CASSQVTDTQYF.

The chain carries TRBV29-1 and TRBJ1-1; tentatively, D is TRBD1 (5 bases). Germline V gives CDR1 SQVTM, CDR2 ANQGSEA. The CDR3 loop spans 15 amino acids. V was pared by 5 bases and J by 0 bases, with 16 bases between. CDR3 amino acids: CSVKFPGSMNTEAFF. Written as DNA, the CDR3 is TGCAGCGTTAAGTTTCCAGGGAGCATGAACACTGAAGCTTTCTTT. The full variable domain, completed using reference TRBV29-1 and TRBJ1-1, is SAVISQKPSRDICQRGTSLTIQCQVDSQVTMMFWYRQQPGQSLTLIATANQGSEATYESGFVIDKFPISRPNLTFSTLTVSNMSPEDSSIYLCSVKFPGSMNTEAFFGQGTRLTVV.